What follows are 15 T cell receptor beta chains derived from one specimen sequenced in a study of spatial heterogeneity in lung cancer (dated by TCRdb to the late 2010s). Libraries were made using 5' RACE. This sample was sequenced with a NextSeq 500. The public reads were run again by TCRdb, first through fastp at Q25 and then through MiXCR, and only productive beta chains were kept. Identical CDR3 proteins give one entry, which carries the most common genes and DNA. A total of some 45,000 distinct CDR3 sequences appear in this sample, 12% of them only once. The top ten hold approximately 42% of the sample. Sample time point, as interpreted from the label and publication: sample taken at primary tumor resection. Whole RNA extracted from tumor and nontumor lung tissue, or from cryopreserved PBMC samples, was used for TCR sequencing without cell sorting. The sample consisted of PBMCs, taken at surgery. Receptor source: a female donor with early-stage non-small cell lung cancer.

This sequence joins TRBV28 and TRBJ2-2; D may be TRBD2 (6 bases). The CDR3 sequence is 15 residues long. The germline V gene has CDR1 MDHEN and CDR2 SYDVKM. The germline V and J ends were trimmed by 7 bases and 5 bases, with 17 bases remaining between them. Here the CDR3 DNA reads TGTGCCAGCAACCTAGGAGGGGTCCGAACCGGGGAGCTGTTTTTT. Its translation is CASNLGGVRTGELFF.

This clonotype was found a few times. This chain links TRBV12-3 or TRBV12-4 with TRBJ1-6; D unclear. CDR3 size: 14 residues. Trimming took 6 bases from V and 9 from J, leaving 15 bases between them. DNA of the CDR3: TGTGCCAGCAGCCTAGGGAGGCCTAGTTCACCCCTCCACTTT. Its protein is CASSLGRPSSPLHF.

This clonotype was observed a handful of times. V usage is TRBV7-2 and J usage is TRBJ2-4; tentatively, D is TRBD1 (6 bases). Trimming shortened V by 5 bases and J by 5 bases, and 16 bases separated the two germline ends. CDR1 is SGHTA and CDR2 is FQGNSA in the germline V gene. This CDR3 is 15 amino acids long. The CDR3 region is CASSPLGGVQNIQYF. CDR3 nucleotide sequence: TGTGCCAGCAGCCCTCTAGGGGGTGTTCAAAACATTCAGTACTTC.

This chain connects TRBV3-1 to TRBJ2-2; D gene uncertain. The CDR3 consists of 13 residues. V was shortened by 2 bases and J by 8 bases, with 9 bases between the two germline ends. Germline CDR1 LGHDT, CDR2 YNNKEL (reference sequence). This CDR3 reads CASSQRSTGELFF. The CDR3 DNA reads TGTGCCAGCAGCCAACGTTCAACAGGGGAGCTGTTTTTT.

The rearrangement uses TRBV7-8 and TRBJ2-7; 8 nucleotides line up with TRBD2. Looked up from germline, CDR1 is SGHVS and CDR2 is FQNEAQ. The CDR3 sequence is 15 residues long. V was pared by 5 bases and J by 5 bases, with 11 bases of the junction left unmatched. The CDR3 DNA reads TGTGCCAGCAGCGCGCCTCGCGGGGGGCCCCACGAGCAGTACTTC. Residues: CASSAPRGGPHEQYF.

This clonotype was seen only a few times. The chain links TRBV3-1 to TRBJ1-1; 8 bases are shared with TRBD1. Per germline, CDR1 LGHDT and CDR2 YNNKEL (reference sequence). The J segment lost 4 bases and the V segment lost 5 bases, leaving 3 bases of the junction unmatched. The CDR3 runs to 13 residues. CDR3 DNA: TGTGCCAGCAGCGACGACAGGGGCACTGAAGCTTTCTTT. Translated, it gives CASSDDRGTEAFF.

This clonotype was counted ten times or more. The rearrangement links TRBV5-5 to TRBJ1-6; D remains ambiguous. The CDR3 has 15 amino acids. Trimming shortened V by 0 bases and J by 8 bases, and 12 bases separated the two germline ends. Germline loops: CDR1 SGHKS, CDR2 YYEKEE (reference sequence). CDR3 amino acids: CASSLGPSSDSPLHF. The CDR3 DNA reads as TGTGCCAGCAGCTTGGGACCGTCATCCGATTCACCCCTCCACTTT.

This clonotype has ten or more counts. V gene TRBV30 combines with J gene TRBJ2-5; no reliable D call. V lost 4 bases to trimming and J lost 2 bases, with 11 bases between them. Germline lookup yields CDR1 GTSNPN and CDR2 SVGIG (reference sequence). The CDR3 is made up of 13 amino acids. This CDR3 is CAWNFSPQETQYF. The CDR3 DNA sequence: TGTGCCTGGAACTTTAGCCCTCAAGAGACCCAGTACTTC.

This clonotype was counted ten times or more. The chain employs TRBV20-1 and TRBJ1-5; D is undetermined. Germline CDR1 and CDR2: DFQATT and SNEGSKA (reference sequence). Trimming pared 1 base from V and 3 bases from J, leaving 13 bases between. This CDR3 is 15 amino acids long. CDR3 coding DNA: TGCAGTGCTAGAGGGGCCCCCGAGATCAATCAGCCCCAGCATTTT. It encodes CSARGAPEINQPQHF.

As DNA, the CDR3 is TGTGCCAGCAGTTTGGGGCGACAGGGCGAGACCCAGTACTTC. Residues: CASSLGRQGETQYF. V and J are TRBV12-3 or TRBV12-4 and TRBJ2-5; 7 bases are a match to TRBD1. This CDR3 spans 14 amino acids. Germline trimming cut 3 bases from V and 5 bases from J; bases unmatched to any gene: 6.

This clonotype was seen ten or more times. V usage is TRBV2 and J usage is TRBJ1-2; the match to TRBD1 covers 9 bases. Germline assignment: CDR1 SNHLY and CDR2 FYNNEI. The CDR3 runs to 16 residues. J gave up 6 bases and V 0 bases, and 8 bases lay outside the gene matches. The CDR3 nucleotides read TGTGCCAGCAGTGAAGCGGGTCTGGGACAGGGCGATGGCTACACCTTC. Protein: CASSEAGLGQGDGYTF.

The table lists this clonotype with many counts. The V gene is TRBV13, the J gene TRBJ2-7, with 7 positions matching TRBD2. Germline V gives CDR1 PRHDT, CDR2 FYEKMQ (reference sequence). The trim removed 5 bases at V and 3 bases at J, leaving 7 bases unmatched. CDR3 size: 14 residues. As DNA, the CDR3 is TGTGCCAGCAGCGCCGGGCGGGGGAGCTACGAGCAGTACTTC. Translation gives CASSAGRGSYEQYF.

The gene calls are TRBV15 and TRBJ2-1; perhaps TRBD1 as D (7 bases). The V and J ends lost 5 bases and 0 bases respectively, with 11 bases between them. This CDR3 is built from 15 residues. Germline V gene lookup returns CDR1 LNHNV and CDR2 YYDKDF (reference sequence). CDR3 in amino acids: CATSPGDSSYNEQFF. In nucleotides, the CDR3 is TGTGCCACCAGCCCGGGGGACAGCTCCTACAATGAGCAGTTCTTC.

The sample holds a few counts of this clonotype. This chain connects TRBV2 to TRBJ2-3; 8 bases are shared with TRBD2. The CDR3 spans 15 residues. V trimming: 8 bases; J trimming: 0 bases; junction bases outside the gene matches: 7. Germline CDR1 reads SNHLY; CDR2 reads FYNNEI. CDR3 sequence reads: CASHLAGRSTDTQYF. The CDR3 DNA is TGTGCCAGCCACCTAGCGGGTCGTAGCACAGATACGCAGTATTTT.

The chain recombines TRBV20-1 with TRBJ2-4, with D possibly matching TRBD2 (7 bases). This CDR3 spans 14 amino acids. Trimming left V 4 bases short and J 0 bases short, with 10 bases between. The V gene's germline CDR1 is DFQATT and CDR2 SNEGSKA (reference sequence). Here the CDR3 reads CSATGGLAKNIQYF. DNA of the CDR3: TGCAGTGCTACCGGGGGGCTAGCCAAAAACATTCAGTACTTC.